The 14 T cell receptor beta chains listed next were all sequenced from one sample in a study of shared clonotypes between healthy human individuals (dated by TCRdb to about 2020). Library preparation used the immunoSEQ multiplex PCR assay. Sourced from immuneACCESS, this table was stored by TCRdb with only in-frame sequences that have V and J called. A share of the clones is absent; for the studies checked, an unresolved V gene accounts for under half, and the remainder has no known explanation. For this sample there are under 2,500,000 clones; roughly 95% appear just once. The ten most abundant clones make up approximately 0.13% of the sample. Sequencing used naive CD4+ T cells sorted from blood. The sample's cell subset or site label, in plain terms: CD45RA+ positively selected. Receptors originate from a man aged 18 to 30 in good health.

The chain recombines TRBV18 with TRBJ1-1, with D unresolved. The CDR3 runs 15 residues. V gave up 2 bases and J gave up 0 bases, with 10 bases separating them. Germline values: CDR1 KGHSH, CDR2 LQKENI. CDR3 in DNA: TGTGCCAGCTCACCAATACGGCTCTTGAACACTGAAGCTTTCTTT. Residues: CASSPIRLLNTEAFF.

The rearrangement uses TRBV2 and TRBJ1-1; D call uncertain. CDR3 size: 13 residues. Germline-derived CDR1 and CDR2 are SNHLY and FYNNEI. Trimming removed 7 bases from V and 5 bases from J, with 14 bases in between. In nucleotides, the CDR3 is TGTGCCAGCACCCGGGGAGAATGGACTGAAGCTTTCTTT. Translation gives CASTRGEWTEAFF.

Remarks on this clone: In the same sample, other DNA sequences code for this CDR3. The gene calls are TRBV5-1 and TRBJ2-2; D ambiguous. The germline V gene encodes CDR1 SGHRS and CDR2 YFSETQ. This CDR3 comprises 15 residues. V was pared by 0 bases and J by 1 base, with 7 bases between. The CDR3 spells CASSLDSRNTGELFF. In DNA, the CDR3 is TGCGCCAGCAGCTTGGACAGTCGGAACACCGGGGAGCTGTTTTTT.

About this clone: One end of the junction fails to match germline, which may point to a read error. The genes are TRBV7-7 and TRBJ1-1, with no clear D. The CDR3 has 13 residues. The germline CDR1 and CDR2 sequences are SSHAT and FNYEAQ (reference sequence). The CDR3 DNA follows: TGTGCTAGCAGCTTGGCTAAGAACACTGAAGCTTTCTTT. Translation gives CASSLAKNTEAFF.

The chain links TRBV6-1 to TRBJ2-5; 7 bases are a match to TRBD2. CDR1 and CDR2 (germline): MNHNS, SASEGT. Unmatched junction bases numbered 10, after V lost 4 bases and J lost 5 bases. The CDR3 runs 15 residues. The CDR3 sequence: CASSGGSYSRETQYF. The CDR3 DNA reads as TGTGCCAGCAGTGGCGGGAGTTACTCCCGGGAGACCCAGTACTTC.

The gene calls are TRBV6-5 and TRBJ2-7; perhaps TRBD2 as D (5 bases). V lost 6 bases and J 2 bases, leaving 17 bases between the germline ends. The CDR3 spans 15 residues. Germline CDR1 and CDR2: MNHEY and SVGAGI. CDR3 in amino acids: CASSPLDSPAYEQYF. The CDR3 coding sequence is TGTGCCAGCAGCCCCCTGGACTCCCCAGCCTACGAGCAGTACTTC.

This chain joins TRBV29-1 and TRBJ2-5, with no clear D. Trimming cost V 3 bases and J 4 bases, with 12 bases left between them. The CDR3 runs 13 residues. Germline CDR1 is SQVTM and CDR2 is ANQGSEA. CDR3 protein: CSVDLGLLETQYF. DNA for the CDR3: TGCAGCGTTGATTTGGGCCTACTAGAGACCCAGTACTTC.

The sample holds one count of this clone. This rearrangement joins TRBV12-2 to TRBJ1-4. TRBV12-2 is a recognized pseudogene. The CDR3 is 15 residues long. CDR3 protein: CASRLSKAFNEKLFF. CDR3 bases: TGTGCAAGTCGCTTAAGCAAAGCGTTTAATGAAAAACTGTTTTTT.

The CDR3 here is CASSTRAGSNQPQHF. CDR3 coding DNA: TGTGCCAGTAGTACCCGGGCCGGCAGCAATCAGCCCCAGCATTTT. The chain joins TRBV19 to TRBJ1-5; D remains unclear. V dropped 4 bases and J dropped 1 base, with 11 bases sitting between them. In germline, CDR1 is LNHDA, CDR2 SQIVND (reference sequence). The length of the CDR3 is 15 residues. The variable domain in full, completed from reference TRBV19 and TRBJ1-5, reads DGGITQSPKYLFRKEGQNVTLSCEQNLNHDAMYWYRQDPGQGLRLIYYSQIVNDFQKGDIAEGYSVSREKKESFPLTVTSAQKNPTAFYLCASSTRAGSNQPQHFGDGTRLSIL.

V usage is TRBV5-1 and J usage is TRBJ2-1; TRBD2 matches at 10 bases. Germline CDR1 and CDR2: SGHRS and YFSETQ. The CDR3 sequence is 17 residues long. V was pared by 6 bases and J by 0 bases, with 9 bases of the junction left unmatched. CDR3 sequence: CASTVLAGLSSYNEQFF. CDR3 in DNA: TGCGCCAGCACGGTACTAGCGGGGCTAAGCTCCTACAATGAGCAGTTCTTC.

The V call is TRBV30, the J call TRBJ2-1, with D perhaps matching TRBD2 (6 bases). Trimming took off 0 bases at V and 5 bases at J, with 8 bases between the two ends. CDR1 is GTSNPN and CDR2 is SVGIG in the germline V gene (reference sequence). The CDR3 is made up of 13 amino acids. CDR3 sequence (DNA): TGTGCCTGGAGTGTGTGGGGGGACAATGAGCAGTTCTTC. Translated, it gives CAWSVWGDNEQFF.

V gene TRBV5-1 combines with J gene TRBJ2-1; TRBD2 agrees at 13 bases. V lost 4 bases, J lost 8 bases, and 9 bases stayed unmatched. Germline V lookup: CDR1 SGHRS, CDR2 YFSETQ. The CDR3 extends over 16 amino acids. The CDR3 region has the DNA TGCGCCAGCAGCCGGACTAGCGGGAGTAATTTTGATGAGCAGTTCTTC. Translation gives CASSRTSGSNFDEQFF.

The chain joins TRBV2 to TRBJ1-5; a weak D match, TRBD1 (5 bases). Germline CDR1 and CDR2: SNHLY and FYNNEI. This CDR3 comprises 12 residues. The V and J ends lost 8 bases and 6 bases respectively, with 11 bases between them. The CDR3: CASAGWGQPQHF. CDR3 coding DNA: TGTGCCAGCGCAGGGTGGGGTCAGCCCCAGCATTTT.

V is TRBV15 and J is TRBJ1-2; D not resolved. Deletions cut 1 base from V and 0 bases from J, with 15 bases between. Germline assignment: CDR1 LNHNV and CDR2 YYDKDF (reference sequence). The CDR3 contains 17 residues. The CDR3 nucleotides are TGTGCCACCAGCAGAGTGAGGGAACAGTTAGCTAACTATGGCTACACCTTC. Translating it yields CATSRVREQLANYGYTF.